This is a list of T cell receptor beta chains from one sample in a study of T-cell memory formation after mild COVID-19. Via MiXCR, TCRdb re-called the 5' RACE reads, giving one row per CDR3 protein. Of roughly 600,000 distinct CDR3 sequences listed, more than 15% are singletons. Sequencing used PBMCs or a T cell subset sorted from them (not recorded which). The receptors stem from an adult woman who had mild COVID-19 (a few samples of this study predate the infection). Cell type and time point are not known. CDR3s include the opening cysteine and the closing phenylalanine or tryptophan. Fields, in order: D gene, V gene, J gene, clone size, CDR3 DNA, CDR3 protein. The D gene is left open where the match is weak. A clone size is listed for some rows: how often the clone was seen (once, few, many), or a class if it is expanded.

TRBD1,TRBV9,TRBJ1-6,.,TGTGCCAGCAGCGTAGAGGGACAGGGAAATTCACCCCTCCACTTT,CASSVEGQGNSPLHF
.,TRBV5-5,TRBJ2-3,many,TGTGCCAGCAGCCCAACTAGTTCAGATACGCAGTATTTT,CASSPTSSDTQYF
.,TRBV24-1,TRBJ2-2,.,TGTGCCACCAGTGACCGGACCGCGAACACCGGGGAGCTGTTTTTT,CATSDRTANTGELFF
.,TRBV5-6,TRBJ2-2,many,TGTGCCAGCAGTCTAGACTGGACCGGGGAGCTGTTTTTT,CASSLDWTGELFF
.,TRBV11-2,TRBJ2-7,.,TGTGCCAGCAGCTTCGGGGACTCCCCCCTCGAGCAGTACTTC,CASSFGDSPLEQYF
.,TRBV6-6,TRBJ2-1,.,TGTGCCAGCAGTTACTTCCCCGGACATGAGCAGTTCTTC,CASSYFPGHEQFF
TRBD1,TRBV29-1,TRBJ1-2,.,TGCAGCGTTGAAGGTGGAGCGCTGAGGGGGCCTGGCTATGGCTACACCTTC,CSVEGGALRGPGYGYTF
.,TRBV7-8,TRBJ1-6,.,TGTGCCAGCAGCCCCCGGGCCCCGGGACATTCACCCCTCCACTTT,CASSPRAPGHSPLHF
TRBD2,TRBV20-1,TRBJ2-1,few,TGCAGTGCTAGTGGCTTACCGGGACTAGCGGGGATCGGTGATGAGCAGTTCTTC,CSASGLPGLAGIGDEQFF
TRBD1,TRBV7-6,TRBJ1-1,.,TGTGCCAGCAGCTTAGCGGCCAGGGGGGTCACTGAAGCTTTCTTT,CASSLAARGVTEAFF
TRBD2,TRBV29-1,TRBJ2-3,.,TGCAGCGTTGAAGGGGAGGGCCCCGATACGCAGTATTTT,CSVEGEGPDTQYF
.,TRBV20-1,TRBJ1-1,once,TGCAGTGCTACAACAGGAAAGAACACTGAAGCTTTCTTT,CSATTGKNTEAFF
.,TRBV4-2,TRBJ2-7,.,TGTGCCAGCAGCCAAGCGGGCCAGGTGTCTTCCTACGAGCAGTACTTC,CASSQAGQVSSYEQYF
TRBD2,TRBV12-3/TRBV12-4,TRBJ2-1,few,TGTGCCAGCAGTTTTAATCTAGCGGACAATGAGCAGTTCTTC,CASSFNLADNEQFF
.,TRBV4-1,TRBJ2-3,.,TGCGCCAGCAGCCAACCCCGAGATACGCAGTATTTT,CASSQPRDTQYF
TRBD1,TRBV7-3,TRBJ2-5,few,TGTGCCAGCTTGTGGGACAGCCTATGGGGGGAGACCCAGTACTTC,CASLWDSLWGETQYF
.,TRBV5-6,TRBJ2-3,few,TGTGCCAGCAGCTTGGTAGGGAGTGGCACAGATACGCAGTATTTT,CASSLVGSGTDTQYF
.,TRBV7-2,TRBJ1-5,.,TGTGCCAGCAGCTTAGTACGCAATCAGCCCCAGCATTTT,CASSLVRNQPQHF